The next 18 T cell receptor beta chains were all read from a single sample in a study of shared clonotypes between healthy human individuals. CD45RO-negative cells were positively selected for CCR7, leaving out terminally differentiated effector memory CD45RA+ cells. Assay: immunoSEQ multiplex PCR; the TCRdb copy retains only in-frame clones and omits some. The data show millions of clones, with approximately 94% seen just once and more than 1.5% held by the top ten. Sequencing was done on a sample of naive CD8+ T cells from PBMCs. Receptors originate from a man younger than 30 in good health. Some clones in this sample may be carry-over from other donors' samples.

CDR3 in DNA: TGTGCCAGCAGCTTTCGTGGGGGACTGTACAATGAGCAGTTCTTC. It encodes CASSFRGGLYNEQFF. The chain combines TRBV7-8 with TRBJ2-1; D perhaps matches TRBD2 (6 bases). The CDR3 length is 15 residues. CDR1 and CDR2 from the germline V gene are SGHVS and FQNEAQ. With 3 bases removed from V and 4 bases from J, the gap between germline ends came to 13 bases.

The genes are TRBV7-2 and TRBJ2-7; tentative D call: TRBD1 (5 bases). V gave up 1 base and J gave up 2 bases, with 9 bases separating them. CDR3 length: 14 residues. The germline CDR1 and CDR2 sequences are SGHTA and FQGNSA. CDR3 protein: CASSLVGAAYEQYF. The CDR3, as DNA: TGTGCCAGCAGCTTAGTTGGGGCGGCCTACGAGCAGTACTTC.

Concerning this clone: Other DNA sequences from this sample encode an identical CDR3 as well. This chain connects TRBV27 to TRBJ1-1; D gene ambiguous. V shed 3 bases and J shed 4 bases, with 12 bases lying between them. The germline gives CDR1 MNHEY, CDR2 SMNVEV (reference sequence). This CDR3 is built from 14 residues. This CDR3 is CASSFSGSSTEAFF. The CDR3 nucleotides read TGTGCCAGCAGTTTCTCCGGTTCGAGCACTGAAGCTTTCTTT.

This clone was observed a single time. This rearrangement joins TRBV5-5 to TRBJ2-7; no reliable D call. CDR1 and CDR2 from the germline V gene are SGHKS and YYEKEE (reference sequence). The CDR3 has 15 amino acids. V was cut by 1 base and J by 6 bases, with 17 bases left in between. The CDR3 DNA follows: TGTGCCAGCAGCTTGCAAGGCCTGGGGATCCTCGAGCAGTACTTC. Amino acid sequence: CASSLQGLGILEQYF.

The V and J genes are TRBV11-2 and TRBJ2-7; TRBD2 agrees at 13 bases. Germline V gene lookup returns CDR1 SGHAT and CDR2 FQNNGV. V dropped 4 bases and J dropped 7; count of bases not matched to a gene: 10. The CDR3 covers 16 residues. This chain's CDR3 is CASSSRLAGGPREQYF. For the CDR3, the DNA is TGTGCCAGCAGCTCTCGACTAGCGGGAGGCCCACGGGAGCAGTACTTC.

The chain carries TRBV18 and TRBJ1-5; D ambiguous. Germline V gene data show CDR1 as KGHSH and CDR2 as LQKENI. The CDR3 is 15 amino acids. Trimming removed 5 bases at V and 0 bases at J, with 11 bases between. The CDR3 DNA follows: TGTGCCAGCTCATCGGACCGAAATAGCAATCAGCCCCAGCATTTT. It is translated as CASSSDRNSNQPQHF. The whole variable domain, remainder taken from reference TRBV18 and TRBJ1-5, is NAGVMQNPRHLVRRRGQEARLRCSPMKGHSHVYWYRQLPEEGLKFMVYLQKENIIDESGMPKERFSAEFPKEGPSILRIQQVVRGDSAAYFCASSSDRNSNQPQHFGDGTRLSIL.

The chain combines TRBV7-9 with TRBJ1-2; D is undetermined. The V end lost 5 bases, the J end lost 8 bases, and 12 bases lay between the germline ends. The CDR3 totals 12 residues. Germline assignment: CDR1 SEHNR and CDR2 FQNEAQ (reference sequence). Here the CDR3 reads CASSPSAGGYTF. DNA of the CDR3: TGTGCCAGCAGCCCCTCTGCGGGGGGCTACACCTTC. Full variable domain (rest looked up from reference TRBV7-9 and TRBJ1-2): DTGVSQNPRHKITKRGQNVTFRCDPISEHNRLYWYRQTLGQGPEFLTYFQNEAQLEKSRLLSDRFSAERPKGSFSTLEIQRTEQGDSAMYLCASSPSAGGYTFGSGTRLTVV.

This clone was detected only once. For the CDR3, the DNA is TGTGCCAGCAGCTTACCGGCATCCCCCAATGAGCAGTTCTTC. It yields the protein CASSLPASPNEQFF. V gene TRBV11-2 combines with J gene TRBJ2-1; D not certain. CDR3 length equals 14 residues. Trimming removed 2 bases from V and 6 bases from J, with 11 bases in between. Germline V gene lookup returns CDR1 SGHAT and CDR2 FQNNGV.

This clone has just one count. The chain employs TRBV28 and TRBJ2-6; TRBD1 matches 8 bases. Germline assignment: CDR1 MDHEN and CDR2 SYDVKM. This CDR3 contains 17 residues. J lost 3 bases, V lost 2 bases, and 6 bases had no gene match. The CDR3 sequence: CASSLQGARYGANVLTF. CDR3 sequence (DNA): TGTGCCAGCAGTTTACAGGGGGCGCGTTATGGGGCCAACGTCCTGACTTTC.

This clone was seen just once. The CDR3 spells CASRTQGSSYNEQFF. CDR3 DNA: TGTGCCAGTAGGACACAGGGAAGTTCCTACAATGAGCAGTTCTTC. The V gene is TRBV19, the J gene TRBJ2-7; D may be TRBD1 (6 bases). The end of the DNA is better explained by TRBJ2-1, so the J call may be wrong. This CDR3 has 15 residues. Germline CDR1 LNHDA, CDR2 SQIVND (reference sequence).

This clone was recorded once. V usage is TRBV7-9 and J usage is TRBJ2-2; D possibly corresponds to TRBD1 (6 bases). This CDR3 comprises 12 residues. The germline V gene encodes CDR1 SEHNR and CDR2 FQNEAQ (reference sequence). V shed 6 bases and J shed 5 bases, with 7 bases lying between them. In DNA, the CDR3 is TGTGCCAGCAGGCAGGGGACCGGGGAGCTGTTTTTT. Its translation: CASRQGTGELFF.

This clone came up once. The V gene is TRBV7-6, the J gene TRBJ2-7; the D gene is possibly TRBD1 (6 bases). In germline, CDR1 is SGHVS, CDR2 FNYEAQ. V lost 3 bases and J lost 3, with 15 bases in between. The CDR3 is 15 residues long. The DNA for the CDR3 is TGTGCCAGCAGCTTGGACTTAGGGGGTATCTACGAGCAGTACTTC. The encoded protein is CASSLDLGGIYEQYF.

The chain has TRBV6-1 and TRBJ2-7; D is unresolved. The CDR3 loop spans 11 amino acids. The ends were cut back, 5 bases at V and 4 bases at J, with 6 bases in the middle. In germline, CDR1 is MNHNS, CDR2 SASEGT. DNA for the CDR3: TGTGCCAGCAGTAAGACATACGAGCAGTACTTC. Protein: CASSKTYEQYF.

The chain has TRBV30 and TRBJ2-1; the match to TRBD1 covers 10 bases. This CDR3 is 14 amino acids long. Unmatched junction bases numbered 8, after V lost 5 bases and J lost 7 bases. Germline CDR1 reads GTSNPN; CDR2 reads SVGIG (reference sequence). CDR3: CAWHWTGGMNEQFF. The CDR3 DNA follows: TGTGCCTGGCATTGGACAGGGGGTATGAATGAGCAGTTCTTC. The full variable domain, completed using reference TRBV30 and TRBJ2-1, is SQTIHQWPATLVQPVGSPLSLECTVEGTSNPNLYWYRQAAGRGLQLLFYSVGIGQISSEVPQNLSASRPQDRQFILSSKKLLLSDSGFYLCAWHWTGGMNEQFFGPGTRLTVL.

The chain carries TRBV11-3 and TRBJ2-5, with D unclear. The CDR3 is made up of 13 amino acids. The V end lost 3 bases, the J end lost 0 bases, and 5 bases lay between the germline ends. The germline V gene encodes CDR1 SGHNT and CDR2 YENEEA. CDR3 coding DNA: TGTGCCAGCAGCTTTACATACCAAGAGACCCAGTACTTC. Its protein is CASSFTYQETQYF.

The rearrangement uses TRBV6-6 and TRBJ2-5; D remains ambiguous. The V gene's germline CDR1 is MNHNY and CDR2 SVGAGI (reference sequence). Trimming shortened V by 2 bases and J by 2 bases, and 9 bases separated the two germline ends. This CDR3 is built from 14 residues. The CDR3 nucleotides are TGTGCCAGCAGTTACGAATTTGTGCAAGAGACCCAGTACTTC. Translation: CASSYEFVQETQYF.

This clone turned up a few times. The genes are TRBV9 and TRBJ2-7; D may be TRBD1 or TRBD2 (5 bases each). The CDR3 runs 14 residues. CDR1 and CDR2 (germline): SGDLS, YYNGEE. Trimming shortened V by 3 bases and J by 6 bases, and 16 bases separated the two germline ends. This CDR3 is CASSETVPGPEQYF. CDR3 sequence (DNA): TGTGCCAGCAGCGAAACCGTACCGGGACCCGAGCAGTACTTC.

The chain links TRBV19 to TRBJ2-7, with TRBD1 matching over 11 bases. The germline V gene encodes CDR1 LNHDA and CDR2 SQIVND (reference sequence). The CDR3 runs 15 residues. Trimming took 6 bases from V and 2 from J; bases not matched to a gene: 6. CDR3 protein: CASSVGQGEAYEQYF. Written as DNA, the CDR3 is TGTGCCAGTAGCGTGGGACAGGGGGAGGCCTACGAGCAGTACTTC.